What follows are 17 T cell receptor beta chains derived from one specimen sequenced in a study of blood T cells in healthy people across ages. Sample-barcoded 5' priming and a J-beta primer mix drove a second PCR of 7 to 11 cycles. TCRdb used MiXCR to reprocess the 5' RACE reads, holding one entry per CDR3 protein. The sample consists of 850,000 to 1,300,000 distinct CDR3 sequences, more than 35% of them appearing once. Sequencing was carried out using blood. The receptors were gathered from a woman aged 60-70 years in good health.

V usage is TRBV2 and J usage is TRBJ1-2; 7 nucleotides align to TRBD1. With V trimmed by 5 bases and J by 4 bases, 4 bases remained unmatched. This CDR3 has 13 amino acids. Germline V lookup: CDR1 SNHLY, CDR2 FYNNEI. This chain's CDR3 is CASSRGPGYGYTF. CDR3 coding DNA: TGTGCCAGCAGTAGGGGGCCCGGCTATGGCTACACCTTC.

The J gene is TRBJ2-5, the V gene TRBV3-1, with 10 bases identical to TRBD1. Germline V gene sequence: CDR1 LGHDT, CDR2 YNNKEL (reference sequence). The J segment lost 5 bases and the V segment lost 3 bases, leaving 9 bases of the junction unmatched. The CDR3 is made up of 16 amino acids. CDR3 DNA: TGTGCCAGCAGCCACACCTCTAGGGACAGGGGCGAGACCCAGTACTTC. It codes for CASSHTSRDRGETQYF.

Only a few counts were recorded for this clonotype. This chain connects TRBV18 to TRBJ2-5, with D possibly being TRBD2 (6 bases). The J call may not be correct, given that the DNA end is closer to TRBJ2-7. CDR3 length: 16 residues. CDR1 is KGHSH and CDR2 is LQKENI in the germline V gene. The CDR3: CASSPGFGRIIYEQYF. In nucleotides, the CDR3 is TGTGCCAGCTCACCAGGGTTCGGGAGAATAATCTACGAGCAGTACTTC.

This clonotype was seen once. Germline and junction disagree at one end, which may indicate a read error. The chain links TRBV6-5 to TRBJ2-3; 11 bases match TRBD2. This CDR3 comprises 19 residues. CDR1 and CDR2 from the germline V gene are MNHEY and SVGAGI. The CDR3 reads CASSSPGTSGNPSIDTQYF. CDR3 sequence (DNA): TGTGCCAGCAGTTCCCCCGGGACTAGCGGTAATCCTAGCATAGATACGCAGTATTTT.

The V gene is TRBV2, the J gene TRBJ2-7; 7 bases fit TRBD1. Germline V gene data show CDR1 as SNHLY and CDR2 as FYNNEI. The CDR3 length is 15 residues. V shed 4 bases, J shed 7 bases, and the junction held 13 bases outside the gene matches. CDR3 residues: CASSAEGAGKYEQYF. Here the CDR3 DNA reads TGTGCCAGCAGTGCCGAGGGGGCAGGGAAGTATGAGCAGTACTTC.

The V gene is TRBV5-1, the J gene TRBJ2-3; TRBD2 agrees at 11 bases. The CDR3 loop spans 15 amino acids. Germline V gene sequence: CDR1 SGHRS, CDR2 YFSETQ. The trim removed 2 bases at V and 4 bases at J, leaving 3 bases unmatched. The CDR3 sequence: CASSFSSGGSDTQYF. The DNA of the CDR3 is TGCGCCAGCAGCTTCTCTAGCGGGGGGTCAGATACGCAGTATTTT. The variable domain in full, with the rest retrieved from reference TRBV5-1 and TRBJ2-3, is KAGVTQTPRYLIKTRGQQVTLSCSPISGHRSVSWYQQTPGQGLQFLFEYFSETQRNKGNFPGRFSGRQFSNSRSEMNVSTLELGDSALYLCASSFSSGGSDTQYFGPGTRLTVL.

This clonotype has only one observation. The chain combines TRBV5-4 with TRBJ2-1; 10 positions match TRBD2. Germline CDR1 is SGHNT and CDR2 is YYREEE (reference sequence). The CDR3 is made up of 14 amino acids. In nucleotides, the CDR3 is TGTGCGGCTAGCGGGAGAGCGAGCTGGAATGAGCAGTTCTTC. Residues: CAASGRASWNEQFF.

This chain links TRBV27 with TRBJ1-4; no firm D call. The V gene lost 0 bases and the J gene lost 2 bases, with 4 bases spanning the gap. Looked up from germline, CDR1 is MNHEY and CDR2 is SMNVEV (reference sequence). The length of the CDR3 is 14 residues. This chain's CDR3 is CASSLSWTNEKLFF. The CDR3 DNA follows: TGTGCCAGCAGTTTATCGTGGACTAATGAAAAACTGTTTTTT. Complete variable domain (other parts from reference TRBV27 and TRBJ1-4): EAQVTQNPRYLITVTGKKLTVTCSQNMNHEYMSWYRQDPGLGLRQIYYSMNVEVTDKGDVPEGYKVSRKEKRNFPLILESPSPNQTSLYFCASSLSWTNEKLFFGSGTQLSVL.

The chain combines TRBV20-1 with TRBJ1-6; D possibly corresponds to TRBD1 (5 bases). The CDR3 totals 13 residues. Deletions cut 0 bases from V and 9 bases from J, with 9 bases between. Per germline, CDR1 DFQATT and CDR2 SNEGSKA (reference sequence). The CDR3 loop is CSAREGVGSPLHF. The CDR3 bases are TGCAGTGCTAGAGAGGGGGTGGGTTCACCCCTCCACTTT.

This clonotype has more than one count but fewer than ten. The chain employs TRBV2 and TRBJ2-7, with TRBD1 matching 10 bases. This CDR3 comprises 16 residues. Germline lookup yields CDR1 SNHLY and CDR2 FYNNEI. Trimming at V came to 3 bases and at J to 2 bases, leaving 7 bases not matched to a gene. The CDR3 sequence is CASSDGDRGPPYEQYF. In nucleotides, the CDR3 is TGTGCCAGCAGTGACGGGGACAGGGGTCCTCCCTACGAGCAGTACTTC.

This clonotype occurred a few times. V usage is TRBV27 and J usage is TRBJ1-2; maybe TRBD1 (6 bases). Germline CDR1 is MNHEY and CDR2 is SMNVEV (reference sequence). This CDR3 is 14 amino acids long. Trimming cost V 5 bases and J 6 bases, with 16 bases left between them. This CDR3 is CASSPGGRANGYTF. Written as DNA, the CDR3 is TGTGCCAGCAGTCCCGGGGGGCGGGCAAATGGCTACACCTTC.

The genes are TRBV2 and TRBJ2-3; 9 positions match TRBD2. Germline V gives CDR1 SNHLY, CDR2 FYNNEI. This CDR3 has 13 amino acids. V shed 6 bases, J shed 4 bases, and the junction held 2 bases outside the gene matches. This CDR3 reads CASSEREADTQYF. CDR3 sequence (DNA): TGTGCCAGCAGCGAGCGGGAGGCAGATACGCAGTATTTT.

V usage is TRBV20-1 and J usage is TRBJ2-7; 8 bases fit TRBD2. Germline CDR1 reads DFQATT; CDR2 reads SNEGSKA (reference sequence). CDR3 length equals 16 residues. V trimming: 0 bases; J trimming: 2 bases; junction bases outside the gene matches: 9. This chain's CDR3 is CSARDPHGLAPYEQYF. Written as DNA, the CDR3 is TGCAGTGCTAGAGACCCCCACGGACTAGCCCCCTACGAGCAGTACTTC.

This clonotype appeared a few times. The chain recombines TRBV4-2 with TRBJ2-5, with 9 bases lining up with TRBD2. The length of the CDR3 is 16 residues. Per germline, CDR1 LGHNA and CDR2 YNFKEQ. Trimming cost V 4 bases and J 0 bases; bases outside gene matches: 6. In DNA, the CDR3 is TGTGCCAGCAGCCCCCGACTAGCGGCTAACCAAGAGACCCAGTACTTC. Translated: CASSPRLAANQETQYF.

The V gene is TRBV4-2, the J gene TRBJ2-1, with a weak D call TRBD2 (5 bases). The V and J ends lost 1 base and 0 bases respectively, with 22 bases between them. Germline CDR1 LGHNA, CDR2 YNFKEQ. The CDR3 length is 20 residues. The CDR3 DNA is TGTGCCAGCAGCCAAGTTGACGCGACTGGGAGTCTCGGCTCCTACAATGAGCAGTTCTTC. This encodes CASSQVDATGSLGSYNEQFF.

The chain employs TRBV3-1 and TRBJ1-6; D unclear. The CDR3 is made up of 12 amino acids. V was clipped by 3 bases and J by 14 bases, with 11 bases between them. Germline CDR1 reads LGHDT; CDR2 reads YNNKEL (reference sequence). The chain's CDR3 is CASSQVEATLHF. CDR3 nucleotides: TGTGCCAGCAGCCAGGTGGAGGCAACCCTCCACTTT.

The V and J genes are TRBV19 and TRBJ2-5, with D tentatively TRBD2 (6 bases). The germline gives CDR1 LNHDA, CDR2 SQIVND (reference sequence). The CDR3 has 13 residues. The V and J ends lost 3 bases and 5 bases respectively, with 10 bases between them. In DNA, the CDR3 is TGTGCCAGTAGTATCCCGCGGGGTGAGACCCAGTACTTC. This codes for CASSIPRGETQYF.